Below, 7 T cell receptor beta chains from the same sample are listed, as sequenced in a study of post-analysis software for immune sequencing data. Their cognate antigens are unknown. The library was made from cDNA and included unique molecular identifiers. TCRdb ran MiXCR on the PCR reads and lists one entry per CDR3 protein. The sample contains fewer than 900,000 distinct CDR3 sequences, roughly 50% of which appear only once. Whole-study findings and limits: Comparison of patients with controls showed roughly five TRBV segments more frequent in patients, TRBV5-6, TRBV5-1 and TRBV20-1 among them.

Source material: blood. The source of these receptors is a girl between 5 and 17 years old with multiple sclerosis.

This chain links TRBV10-3 with TRBJ2-7, with TRBD2 matching 11 bases. This CDR3 has 15 amino acids. J gave up 5 bases and V 3 bases, and 6 bases lay outside the gene matches. CDR1 and CDR2 from the germline V gene are ENHRY and SYGVKD. The CDR3 is CAISDKLAGAHEQYF. As DNA, the CDR3 is TGTGCCATCAGTGATAAACTAGCGGGAGCCCACGAGCAGTACTTC.

The V gene is TRBV12-3 or TRBV12-4, the J gene TRBJ2-1; 11 bases map to TRBD2. The CDR3 sequence is 15 residues long. With 6 bases clipped from V and 5 bases from J, the junction kept 6 bases outside the gene matches. Here the CDR3 reads CASRSGTSGNNEQFF. CDR3 bases: TGTGCCAGCAGATCCGGGACTAGCGGAAACAATGAGCAGTTCTTC.

V and J are TRBV6-6 and TRBJ2-4; unclear D gene. The J call may be wrong; the DNA end is better matched by TRBJ2-7. Germline V gene data show CDR1 as MNHNY and CDR2 as SVGAGI (reference sequence). This CDR3 contains 13 residues. The CDR3 spells CASSYTNAYEQYF. CDR3 nucleotides: TGTGCCAGCAGTTATACGAACGCCTACGAGCAGTACTTC.

J is TRBJ2-5 and V is TRBV10-3; tentative D call: TRBD2 (6 bases). Trimming removed 7 bases at V and 2 bases at J, with 11 bases between. Germline CDR1 ENHRY, CDR2 SYGVKD. The CDR3 spans 13 residues. CDR3: CAINSGPQETQYF. CDR3 nucleotides: TGTGCCATCAATAGCGGACCTCAAGAGACCCAGTACTTC.

This sequence joins TRBV24-1 and TRBJ2-5, with 8 bases fitting TRBD1. The CDR3 loop spans 17 amino acids. V shed 4 bases, J shed 5 bases, and the junction held 14 bases outside the gene matches. The V gene's germline CDR1 is KGHDR and CDR2 SFDVKD. CDR3 DNA: TGTGCCACCAGTGAAAACAGAAGGGGACAGGCTTGGGAGACCCAGTACTTC. Translating gives CATSENRRGQAWETQYF.

The chain is built from TRBV7-2 and TRBJ2-1; D remains unclear. Trimming pared 5 bases from V and 10 bases from J, leaving 15 bases between. Germline V gene data show CDR1 as SGHTA and CDR2 as FQGNSA. The CDR3 runs 13 residues. The chain's CDR3 is CASSPIFGPEQFF. CDR3 bases: TGTGCCAGCAGCCCGATTTTCGGGCCCGAGCAGTTCTTC.

V usage is TRBV7-2 and J usage is TRBJ2-1; the match to TRBD2 covers 11 bases. The CDR3 spans 16 residues. Unmatched junction bases numbered 6, after V lost 4 bases and J lost 4 bases. Germline V lookup: CDR1 SGHTA, CDR2 FQGNSA. In nucleotides, the CDR3 is TGTGCCAGCAGCTACGCGACTAGCGGGACTTACAATGAGCAGTTCTTC. Translating it yields CASSYATSGTYNEQFF.